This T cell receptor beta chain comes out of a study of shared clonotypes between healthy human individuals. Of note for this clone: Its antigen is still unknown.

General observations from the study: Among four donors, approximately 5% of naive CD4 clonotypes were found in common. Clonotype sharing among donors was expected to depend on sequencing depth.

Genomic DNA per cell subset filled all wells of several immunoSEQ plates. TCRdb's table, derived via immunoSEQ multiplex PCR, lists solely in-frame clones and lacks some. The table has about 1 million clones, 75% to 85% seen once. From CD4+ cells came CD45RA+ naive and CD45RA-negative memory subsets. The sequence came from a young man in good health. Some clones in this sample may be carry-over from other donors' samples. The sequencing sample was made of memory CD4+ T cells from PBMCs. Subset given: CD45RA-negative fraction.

The CDR3 reads CASRNGALETQYF. The CDR3 DNA sequence: TGTGCCAGCAGAAACGGAGCTCTAGAGACCCAGTACTTC. The chain is built from TRBV25-1 and TRBJ2-5; no definite D call. In germline, CDR1 is MGHDK, CDR2 SYGVNS. This CDR3 spans 13 amino acids. V dropped 6 bases and J dropped 4 bases, with 12 bases sitting between them.